The 2 T cell receptor beta chains presented below share a single source sample, sequenced in a study of cytomegalovirus exposure and HLA in healthy donors. The data were produced by immunoSEQ multiplex PCR, yet TCRdb's version contains in-frame clones alone and is incomplete. The data contain 200,000 to 300,000 clones, 70% to 90% of them seen just once; the ten biggest clones take up around 1.3%. Material: PBMCs. These receptors were obtained from a woman aged 25 to 39 in good health and CMV-seropositive.

This rearrangement joins TRBV6-5 to TRBJ1-2; perhaps TRBD1 as D (5 bases). Trimming removed 8 bases at V and 2 bases at J, with 12 bases between. The CDR3 loop spans 13 amino acids. The germline gives CDR1 MNHEY, CDR2 SVGAGI. The CDR3 is CASRAGQNYGYTF. CDR3 coding DNA: TGTGCCAGCCGGGCGGGGCAGAACTATGGCTACACCTTC.

The chain carries TRBV28 and TRBJ2-6, with 7 bases matching TRBD1. CDR1 and CDR2 from the germline V gene are MDHEN and SYDVKM. Trimming removed 5 bases from V and 0 bases from J; junction bases left unmatched: 4. The CDR3 runs 16 residues. The CDR3 bases are TGTGCCAGCAGTCGGACAGGTGTCTCTGGGGCCAACGTCCTGACTTTC. This sequence encodes CASSRTGVSGANVLTF.